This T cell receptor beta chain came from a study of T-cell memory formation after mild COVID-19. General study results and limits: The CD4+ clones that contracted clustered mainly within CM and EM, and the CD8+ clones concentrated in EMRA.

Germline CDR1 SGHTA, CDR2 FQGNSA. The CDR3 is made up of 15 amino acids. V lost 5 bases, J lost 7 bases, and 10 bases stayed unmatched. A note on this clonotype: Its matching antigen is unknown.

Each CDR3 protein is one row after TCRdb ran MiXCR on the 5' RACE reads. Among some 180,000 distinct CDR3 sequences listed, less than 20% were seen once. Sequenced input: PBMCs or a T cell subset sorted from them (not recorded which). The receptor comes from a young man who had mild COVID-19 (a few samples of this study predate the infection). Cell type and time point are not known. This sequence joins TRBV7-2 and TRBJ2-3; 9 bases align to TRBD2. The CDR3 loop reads CASSPKRAGGYTQYF. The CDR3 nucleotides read TGTGCCAGCAGCCCCAAACGAGCGGGGGGATATACGCAGTATTTT.